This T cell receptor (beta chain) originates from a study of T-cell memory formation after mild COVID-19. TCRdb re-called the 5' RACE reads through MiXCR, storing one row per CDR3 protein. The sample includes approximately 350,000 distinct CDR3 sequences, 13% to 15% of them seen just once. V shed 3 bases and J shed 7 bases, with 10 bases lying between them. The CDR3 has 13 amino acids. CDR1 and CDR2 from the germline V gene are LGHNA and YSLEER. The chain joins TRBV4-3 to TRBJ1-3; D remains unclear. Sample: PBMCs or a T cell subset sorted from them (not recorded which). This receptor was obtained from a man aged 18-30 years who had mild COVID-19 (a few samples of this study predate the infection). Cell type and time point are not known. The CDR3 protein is CASSQGLWNTIYF. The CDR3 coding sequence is TGCGCCAGCAGCCAGGGTCTCTGGAACACCATATATTTT.